The sample holds a few counts of the clone carrying this TCR beta chain. The target antigen is unknown. The CDR3 extends over 15 amino acids. Trimming cost V 3 bases and J 1 base; bases outside gene matches: 6. Per germline, CDR1 ENHRY and CDR2 SYGVKD. This sample is part of a study of CD8 T cells in ankylosing spondylitis. Study-wide findings and caveats: The authors found the disease-linked clones to be CD8+ and relatively rare in peripheral blood. About 8 highly homologous variants made up a TCR beta motif, and this motif appeared characteristic of ankylosing spondylitis blood.

Quantitative molecular-barcoded 5'-RACE generated the TCR beta libraries. TCRdb ran MiXCR on the 5' RACE reads and lists one entry per CDR3 protein. The sample has some 400,000 distinct CDR3 sequences, about a fifth seen once. Sequencing was performed on blood, either unsorted or a sorted T cell fraction (not recorded which). The chain has TRBV10-3 and TRBJ2-7; 7 bases map to TRBD2. This TCR derives from a male donor with ankylosing spondylitis. In nucleotides, the CDR3 is TGTGCCATCAGTGAAGGGGCTAGCGGTTCCTACGAGCAGTACTTC. This sequence encodes CAISEGASGSYEQYF.